Listed below are T cell receptor beta chains from one sample, sequenced in a study of graft-versus-host responses after intestinal transplantation. Here immunoSEQ multiplex PCR was the method, and the copy in TCRdb shows in-frame clones only, minus some. The sample lists about 94,000 clones, 90% to 95% occurring once. What these receptors recognize is not known. Sequencing used unstimulated CD8+ T cells sorted from spleen or lymph node cells, obtained before intestinal transplant. The origin of the receptors is a human donor who received an intestinal transplant. Both conserved end residues are part of each CDR3. Fields, in order: D gene, V gene, J gene, clone size, CDR3 DNA, CDR3 protein. The D gene is left open where the match is weak. Size is omitted from some rows. Given values are once, few, many or a class for expanded clones.

>TRBD1|TRBV28|TRBJ2-7|.
TGTGCCAGCAGTGCTTACGGGACAGGGGTCTACGAGCAGTACTTC
CASSAYGTGVYEQYF
>.|TRBV7-6|TRBJ2-2|.
TGTGCCAGCAGCTTCCAGGGCCCCGGGGAGCTGTTTTTT
CASSFQGPGELFF
>TRBD2|TRBV11-2|TRBJ2-5|.
TGTGCCAGCAGCGTTAGCGGGAGTCGAGAGACCCAGTACTTC
CASSVSGSRETQYF
>TRBD2|TRBV2|TRBJ2-1|.
TGTGCCAGCACCCCCAGGGCTAGCGGGAGGGCCTCCTACAATGAGCAGTTCTTC
CASTPRASGRASYNEQFF
>TRBD1|TRBV7-8|TRBJ2-7|.
TGTGCCAGCAGCGGGCGAAACAGGGGTTCCTACGAGCAGTACTTC
CASSGRNRGSYEQYF
>TRBD1|TRBV4-3|TRBJ1-2|.
TGCGCCTGCCTCTCCGGGACAGGGGGACCCCCCTATGGCTACACCTTC
CACLSGTGGPPYGYTF
>.|TRBV4-1|TRBJ1-5|few
TGCGCCAGCAGCCAAGATAGCAGGGACAATCAGCCCCAGCATTTT
CASSQDSRDNQPQHF
>.|TRBV14|TRBJ2-1|.
TGTGCCAGCAGCCAAGGAGGGGGTGGGGCGCAGTTCTTC
CASSQGGGGAQFF
>TRBD2|TRBV5-4|TRBJ2-3|.
TGTGCCAGCAACCTAGCGGGAGAGGGCACAGATACGCAGTATTTT
CASNLAGEGTDTQYF
>.|TRBV27|TRBJ2-3|.
TGTGCCAGCAGTTTATCCCGGGTTCGGGATACGCAGTATTTT
CASSLSRVRDTQYF
>TRBD2|TRBV4-1|TRBJ2-1|.
TGCGCCAGCAGCCGGACTAGCGGCTCCTACAATGAGCAGTTCTTC
CASSRTSGSYNEQFF
>TRBD1|TRBV6-1|TRBJ1-5|.
TGTGCCAGCAGTGGGTACAGGGGAAGCAATCAGCCCCAGCATTTT
CASSGYRGSNQPQHF
>TRBD1|TRBV7-9|TRBJ1-2|.
TGTGCCAGCAGCCTGACAGGGGGCTATGGCTACACCTTC
CASSLTGGYGYTF
>.|TRBV19|TRBJ1-1|.
TGTGCCAGTAGTCCCAATCTCTCGGGGACTGAAGCTTTCTTT
CASSPNLSGTEAFF
>TRBD2|TRBV7-2|TRBJ2-7|.
TGTGCCAGCAGCTCCTACCTAACTAGCGGGGGCGCCGCCTACGAGCAGTACTTC
CASSSYLTSGGAAYEQYF